This T cell receptor (beta chain) is from a study of Ad26.COV2.S vaccination and SARS-CoV-2 variants. Comments on this clone: The target antigen is unknown.

Study results and limitations: Responses of spike-specific T cells (both CD8+ and CD4+) reportedly showed substantial breadth after vaccination. Researchers reported similar non-spike TCR breadth in vaccine and placebo recipients.

Per the germline V gene, CDR1 is KGHDR and CDR2 is SFDVKD. CDR3 length equals 15 residues. Trimming took off 0 bases at V and 5 bases at J, with 11 bases between the two ends. Sequencing used immunoSEQ multiplex PCR; TCRdb keeps in-frame clones, though not all of them. The sample records about 400,000 clones, 83% being singletons. Treatment here: around 19 received Ad26.COV2.S at low or high dose, single or two shots; roughly 5 received placebo; per-sample allocation not given. All samples were drawn on day 63, counting from the first vaccine or placebo injection. This material consisted of peripheral blood, taken in a trial of Ad26.COV2.S vaccine versus placebo. This TCR was sampled from a person between 18 and 59 years old who received the Ad26.COV2.S COVID-19 vaccine or a placebo. The chain uses TRBV24-1 and TRBJ2-3; D is undetermined. The CDR3 DNA sequence: TGTGCCACCAGTGATTTGCACGCCAGCGAAGATACGCAGTATTTT. This translates into CATSDLHASEDTQYF.